Presented here are 6 T cell receptor beta chains from one specimen sequenced in a study of cytotoxic CD8 clonotypes in ibrutinib-treated CLL. Assay used: immunoSEQ multiplex PCR; TCRdb lists only in-frame clones, some missing. The data contain fewer than 150,000 clones, less than 90% of them singletons. Sequenced material: PBMCs, taken after 24 months of ibrutinib treatment. The receptors were gathered from a human donor with chronic lymphocytic leukemia.

The V and J genes are TRBV11-2 and TRBJ1-1, with a weak D call TRBD1 (5 bases). This CDR3 is 14 amino acids long. The ends were cut back, 5 bases at V and 5 bases at J, with 15 bases in the middle. Germline V gives CDR1 SGHAT, CDR2 FQNNGV. The DNA of the CDR3 is TGTGCCAGCAGCCGGACGAGGGGCCGGACTGAAGCTTTCTTT. Translating gives CASSRTRGRTEAFF.

The V call is TRBV19, the J call TRBJ1-2; no clear D. CDR3 length: 12 amino acids. Germline loops: CDR1 LNHDA, CDR2 SQIVND (reference sequence). V shed 0 bases and J shed 4 bases, with 3 bases lying between them. For the CDR3, the DNA is TGTGCCAGTAGTATAGAGGTCTATGGCTACACCTTC. Translation gives CASSIEVYGYTF.

V and J are TRBV6-1 and TRBJ2-2; D remains ambiguous. Germline-derived CDR1 and CDR2 are MNHNS and SASEGT. The CDR3 covers 13 residues. Trimming removed 8 bases from V and 0 bases from J, with 7 bases in between. Written as DNA, the CDR3 is TGTGCCAGCGCTATTACGAACACCGGGGAGCTGTTTTTT. Translated, it gives CASAITNTGELFF.

This chain uses TRBV4-1 with TRBJ1-2; D might be TRBD1 (6 bases). The CDR3 is 15 amino acids. Germline assignment: CDR1 MGHRA and CDR2 YSYEKL. Trimming shortened V by 0 bases and J by 8 bases, and 16 bases separated the two germline ends. CDR3: CASSQDLWGRVGYTF. DNA of the CDR3: TGCGCCAGCAGCCAAGATCTTTGGGGGCGGGTCGGCTACACCTTC.

This chain links TRBV7-2 with TRBJ2-1, with TRBD1 matching 7 bases. Unmatched junction bases numbered 4, after V lost 1 base and J lost 4 bases. This CDR3 spans 15 amino acids. In germline, CDR1 is SGHTA, CDR2 FQGNSA. DNA for the CDR3: TGTGCCAGCAGCTTAGACAGGGGAAGATACAATGAGCAGTTCTTC. It translates to CASSLDRGRYNEQFF.

Here the CDR3 reads CASSPLAGGTTDTQYF. For the CDR3, the DNA is TGTGCCAGCTCACCACTAGCGGGGGGGACTACAGATACGCAGTATTTT. The chain recombines TRBV18 with TRBJ2-3; 11 nucleotides agree with TRBD2. This CDR3 has 16 residues. From germline, CDR1 is KGHSH and CDR2 LQKENI. V gave up 1 base and J gave up 3 bases; unmatched junction bases: 3.